The rows below give T cell receptor beta chains drawn from one sample of a study of regulatory T cells in long-lasting Graves disease. TCRdb fed the multiplex PCR reads into MiXCR, producing one record per CDR3 protein. Of 450,000 to 500,000 distinct CDR3 sequences listed, around 16% are singletons. The same data also contributed to another study, on T cells in Graves' hyperthyroidism and ophthalmopathy.

Sample: peripheral blood mononuclear cells (PBMCs), taken at new diagnosis, from a patient treated with antithyroid drugs. All receptors come from a man aged 40-55 years with Graves disease. Each CDR3 is given with its conserved first and last residue. Each record gives: V gene, D gene, clone size, J gene, CDR3 protein, CDR3 DNA. A D gene is named only where the DNA matches it firmly. Clone size appears in some rows only: once, few, many, or a class for an expanded clone.

TRBV3-1	.	many	TRBJ1-2	CASSQESQGSFYGYTF	TGTGCCAGCAGCCAAGAGAGCCAGGGCTCTTTCTATGGCTACACCTTC
TRBV6-9	.	.	TRBJ1-1	CASRNSMNTEAFF	TGTGCCAGCAGAAATTCGATGAACACTGAAGCTTTCTTT
TRBV28	.	.	TRBJ2-7	CASSPRGGRYEQYF	TGTGCCAGCAGCCCCAGAGGGGGAAGGTACGAGCAGTACTTC
TRBV27	.	few	TRBJ2-5	CASRARRRETQYF	TGTGCCAGCAGAGCGCGGCGCAGGGAGACCCAGTACTTC
TRBV6-2/TRBV6-3	TRBD2	few	TRBJ2-5	CASSYLSGRGETQYF	TGTGCCAGCAGTTACTTAAGCGGGAGGGGTGAGACCCAGTACTTC
TRBV30	.	many	TRBJ1-6	CAWSVLGENSPLHF	TGTGCCTGGAGTGTACTTGGGGAGAATTCACCCCTCCACTTT
TRBV12-3/TRBV12-4	.	many	TRBJ1-3	CASSPRGNFGNTIYF	TGTGCCAGCAGTCCCCGGGGCAACTTTGGAAACACCATATATTTT
TRBV3-1	.	many	TRBJ2-2	CASSRGQGRTGELFF	TGTGCCAGCAGCCGAGGGCAGGGACGCACCGGGGAGCTGTTTTTT
TRBV6-5	.	.	TRBJ2-1	CASSYSTVYNEQFF	TGTGCCAGCAGTTATTCGACAGTATACAATGAGCAGTTCTTC
TRBV7-9	TRBD2	few	TRBJ2-7	CASSLAPGLAGGGYEQYF	TGTGCCAGCAGCTTAGCTCCGGGACTAGCGGGAGGCGGCTACGAGCAGTACTTC
TRBV28	.	many	TRBJ2-5	CASRNGLRLQETQYF	TGTGCCAGCAGAAACGGGCTTAGGCTCCAAGAGACCCAGTACTTC
TRBV6-1	TRBD1	few	TRBJ2-7	CASKRTGTGYDEQYF	TGTGCCAGCAAAAGGACCGGGACAGGGTACGACGAGCAGTACTTC
TRBV20-1	TRBD1	.	TRBJ1-5	CSASMGTGGNQPQHF	TGCAGTGCTAGTATGGGGACAGGGGGCAATCAGCCCCAGCATTTT
TRBV28	.	many	TRBJ1-5	CASILGGRGNQPQHF	TGTGCCAGCATCCTGGGGGGTCGGGGCAATCAGCCCCAGCATTTT
TRBV20-1	TRBD1	.	TRBJ2-2	CSAAGPGQGLTGELFF	TGCAGTGCCGCAGGGCCGGGACAGGGTTTAACCGGGGAGCTGTTTTTT
TRBV13	TRBD2	many	TRBJ2-3	CASSSSGTSTDTQYF	TGTGCCAGCAGCAGTAGCGGGACGAGCACAGATACGCAGTATTTT
TRBV20-1	.	many	TRBJ2-3	CSARKGDLTDTQYF	TGCAGTGCTAGGAAGGGGGATCTCACAGATACGCAGTATTTT
TRBV24-1	.	few	TRBJ2-1	CATSDFSGGSSYNEQFF	TGTGCCACCAGTGATTTTTCTGGCGGTAGCTCCTACAATGAGCAGTTCTTC
TRBV28	.	many	TRBJ1-2	CASSLPVPGSGYTF	TGTGCCAGCAGTTTACCTGTCCCAGGGTCTGGCTACACCTTC
TRBV27	.	.	TRBJ2-7	CASSLLKLASYEQYF	TGTGCCAGCAGTTTACTAAAACTAGCATCCTACGAGCAGTACTTC
TRBV12-3/TRBV12-4	.	many	TRBJ2-7	CASSSTSSNYEQYF	TGTGCCAGCAGTTCCACTAGCAGCAACTACGAGCAGTACTTC